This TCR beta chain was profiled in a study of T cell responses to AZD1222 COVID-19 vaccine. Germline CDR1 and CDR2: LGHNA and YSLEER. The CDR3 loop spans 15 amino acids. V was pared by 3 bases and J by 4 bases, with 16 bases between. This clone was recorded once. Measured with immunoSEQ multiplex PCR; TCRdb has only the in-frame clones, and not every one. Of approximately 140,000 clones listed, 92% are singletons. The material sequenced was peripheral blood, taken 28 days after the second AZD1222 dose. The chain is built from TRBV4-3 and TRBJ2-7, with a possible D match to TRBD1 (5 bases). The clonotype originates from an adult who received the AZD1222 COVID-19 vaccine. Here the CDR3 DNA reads TGCGCCAGCAGCCAGGCTGTCAATGCAGGGTACGAGCAGTACTTC. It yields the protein CASSQAVNAGYEQYF.